The 25 T cell receptor beta chains below come from one sample, sequenced in a study of identical twins' blood T cells. MiXCR was run by TCRdb on the 5' RACE reads, yielding one entry per CDR3 protein. The table records a few hundred thousand distinct CDR3 sequences, roughly 30% of them present only once. The specimen sequenced was PBMCs. These receptors all stem from a woman aged 18-49 years in good health.

This clonotype appeared a few times. The chain couples TRBV20-1 to TRBJ2-3; possibly TRBD1 or TRBD2 for D (5 bases each). CDR3 length equals 14 residues. Germline V gene data show CDR1 as DFQATT and CDR2 as SNEGSKA (reference sequence). V gave up 6 bases and J gave up 2 bases, with 15 bases separating them. As DNA, the CDR3 is TGCAGTGCCCGCCAGGGACGGACCACAGATACGCAGTATTTT. This sequence encodes CSARQGRTTDTQYF.

The V gene is TRBV6-1, the J gene TRBJ2-3; a possible D gene is TRBD2 (6 bases). Trimming left V 6 bases short and J 0 bases short, with 13 bases between. This CDR3 contains 15 residues. Germline CDR1 reads MNHNS; CDR2 reads SASEGT. The CDR3 DNA follows: TGTGCCAGCAGATGGGCGGGAACTAGCACAGATACGCAGTATTTT. Amino acid sequence: CASRWAGTSTDTQYF.

This clonotype turned up a few times. The chain employs TRBV11-2 and TRBJ2-5, with D tentatively TRBD2 (6 bases). In germline, CDR1 is SGHAT, CDR2 FQNNGV. CDR3 size: 15 residues. The ends were cut back, 1 base at V and 3 bases at J, with 12 bases in the middle. CDR3 in amino acids: CASSLALSGEETQYF. CDR3 nucleotide sequence: TGTGCCAGCAGCTTAGCCCTTAGCGGTGAAGAGACCCAGTACTTC.

This clonotype appeared many times. The chain couples TRBV25-1 to TRBJ1-1; D not certain. The V gene's germline CDR1 is MGHDK and CDR2 SYGVNS. The CDR3 runs 14 residues. V shed 4 bases and J shed 1 base, with 10 bases lying between them. CDR3 in DNA: TGTGCCAGCAGTGCCGTGGGGAGGAACACTGAAGCTTTCTTT. It encodes CASSAVGRNTEAFF. Full variable domain (outside the CDR3, taken from reference TRBV25-1 and TRBJ1-1): EADIYQTPRYLVIGTGKKITLECSQTMGHDKMYWYQQDPGMELHLIHYSYGVNSTEKGDLSSESTVSRIRTEHFPLTLESARPSHTSQYLCASSAVGRNTEAFFGQGTRLTVV.

This clonotype has a single count. The junction differs from germline at one of its ends, possibly a read error. The gene calls are TRBV9 and TRBJ1-1; no clear D. The CDR3 is made up of 15 amino acids. Germline CDR1 is SGDLS and CDR2 is YYNGEE. CDR3 amino acids: CSSSGPSDGNTEAFF. The CDR3 coding sequence is TGTTCCAGCAGCGGACCATCGGACGGGAACACTGAAGCTTTCTTT. Looking up the rest from reference TRBV9 and TRBJ1-1 gives the full variable domain: DSGVTQTPKHLITATGQRVTLRCSPRSGDLSVYWYQQSLDQGLQFLIQYYNGEERAKGNILERFSAQQFPDLHSELNLSSLELGDSALYFCSSSGPSDGNTEAFFGQGTRLTVV.

The V gene is TRBV3-1, the J gene TRBJ2-5, with unresolved D. The CDR3 has 12 residues. Germline V CDR1 and CDR2: LGHDT, YNNKEL (reference sequence). Trimming took 1 base from V and 5 from J, leaving 5 bases between them. The CDR3 loop is CASSQGSETQYF. The CDR3 DNA is TGTGCCAGCAGCCAAGGCAGCGAGACCCAGTACTTC.

CDR3 sequence reads: CASSRGTVDRGYTF. The CDR3 DNA sequence: TGTGCCAGCAGCCGGGGGACAGTAGATCGTGGCTACACCTTC. This chain uses TRBV9 with TRBJ1-2; 7 nucleotides align to TRBD1. CDR1 and CDR2 from the germline V gene are SGDLS and YYNGEE. The V segment lost 4 bases and the J segment 7 bases; nucleotides outside the gene matches: 10. The CDR3 sequence is 14 residues long.

V usage is TRBV5-1 and J usage is TRBJ1-5, with 11 bases lining up with TRBD1. There are 16 residues in the CDR3. J was trimmed by 4 bases and V by 0 bases; bases with no gene match: 3. The V gene's germline CDR1 is SGHRS and CDR2 YFSETQ. CDR3 in amino acids: CASSLGTGGPNQPQHF. DNA of the CDR3: TGCGCCAGCAGCTTGGGGACAGGGGGCCCTAATCAGCCCCAGCATTTT.

In its sample, this clonotype was seen a few times. This chain uses TRBV6-2 or TRBV6-3 with TRBJ1-5; D remains ambiguous. This CDR3 has 15 amino acids. Germline-derived CDR1 and CDR2 are MNHEY and SVGEGT. V was trimmed by 5 bases and J by 6 bases, leaving 17 bases between them. CDR3 DNA sequence: TGTGCCAGCAGTCCTCCCGCACGGGCCGTTCAGCCCCAGCATTTT. It codes for CASSPPARAVQPQHF.

This rearrangement joins TRBV7-9 to TRBJ1-1, with a tentative D call TRBD1 (6 bases). The CDR3 contains 16 residues. With 6 bases removed from V and 1 base from J, the gap between germline ends came to 18 bases. The V gene's germline CDR1 is SEHNR and CDR2 FQNEAQ (reference sequence). The CDR3 loop is CASRPTGGEGNTEAFF. The DNA of the CDR3 is TGTGCCAGCAGACCGACAGGAGGGGAAGGGAACACTGAAGCTTTCTTT.

Points on this clonotype: The junction departs from germline at one end; a sequencing error may be responsible. The V and J genes are TRBV25-1 and TRBJ2-7; D gene uncertain. The germline V gene has CDR1 MGHDK and CDR2 SYGVNS. This CDR3 spans 13 amino acids. Here the CDR3 DNA reads TGTGCCAGCAGTGGGCCCTACCGCTACGAGCATTACTTC. The encoded protein is CASSGPYRYEHYF.

This clonotype was counted ten times or more. The V and J genes are TRBV20-1 and TRBJ1-1; perhaps TRBD1 as D (6 bases). This CDR3 is 15 amino acids long. The V gene lost 0 bases and the J gene lost 6 bases, with 17 bases spanning the gap. Germline lookup yields CDR1 DFQATT and CDR2 SNEGSKA (reference sequence). CDR3 DNA: TGCAGTGCTAGAGATCGGGGGGGCGTAAGAGCTGAAGCTTTCTTT. This sequence encodes CSARDRGGVRAEAFF.

This clonotype was counted many times. The rearrangement joins TRBV19 to TRBJ1-1, with D maybe TRBD1 (5 bases). CDR1 and CDR2 (germline): LNHDA, SQIVND (reference sequence). CDR3 size: 13 residues. V was pared by 6 bases and J by 3 bases, with 11 bases between. CDR3 region: CASRYRGDTEAFF. In nucleotides, the CDR3 is TGTGCCAGTAGATATCGGGGGGACACTGAAGCTTTCTTT.

V gene TRBV5-6 combines with J gene TRBJ1-5; no clear D gene. The CDR3 length is 12 residues. CDR1 is SGHDT and CDR2 is YYEEEE in the germline V gene. The V end was cut by 3 bases, the J end by 9 bases, with 10 bases between. CDR3: CASSSLGLPQHF. CDR3 bases: TGTGCCAGCAGCTCCCTTGGGCTGCCCCAGCATTTT.

This clonotype was counted between two and nine times. The CDR3 DNA sequence: TGCAGCGTTGTGCAGGGGAGGACTGAAGCTTTCTTT. It translates to CSVVQGRTEAFF. The chain is built from TRBV29-1 and TRBJ1-1, with D tentatively TRBD1 (6 bases). Germline V gene sequence: CDR1 SQVTM, CDR2 ANQGSEA. Trimming took 4 bases from V and 5 from J, leaving 11 bases between them. This CDR3 is 12 amino acids long.

This clonotype has a handful of counts. This chain connects TRBV5-4 to TRBJ1-6; no firm D call. CDR1 is SGHNT, CDR2 YYREEE, per germline (reference sequence). The CDR3 is 15 amino acids. V lost 0 bases and J lost 0, with 4 bases in between. The CDR3 loop reads CASSLESSYNSPLHF. For the CDR3, the DNA is TGTGCCAGCAGCTTGGAGAGCTCCTATAATTCACCCCTCCACTTT.

This clonotype was counted many times. V and J are TRBV29-1 and TRBJ1-1, with TRBD1 as a possible D gene (5 bases). Between the trimmed V and J ends, which lost 5 bases and 6 bases, there was a span of 19 bases. The CDR3 is made up of 14 amino acids. Looked up from germline, CDR1 is SQVTM and CDR2 is ANQGSEA. The CDR3 bases are TGCAGCGTTCAAACGGGCAGGGTTAGGGCTGAAGCTTTCTTT. Translated, it gives CSVQTGRVRAEAFF. The variable domain in full, completed from reference TRBV29-1 and TRBJ1-1, reads SAVISQKPSRDICQRGTSLTIQCQVDSQVTMMFWYRQQPGQSLTLIATANQGSEATYESGFVIDKFPISRPNLTFSTLTVSNMSPEDSSIYLCSVQTGRVRAEAFFGQGTRLTVV.

This clonotype was counted only a few times. This sequence joins TRBV29-1 and TRBJ1-4; 7 nucleotides match TRBD1. J lost 8 bases, V lost 6 bases, and 12 bases had no gene match. Per germline, CDR1 SQVTM and CDR2 ANQGSEA. The length of the CDR3 is 14 residues. CDR3 region: CSVHRQGVGEKLFF. The CDR3 region has the DNA TGCAGCGTCCACAGACAGGGTGTAGGGGAAAAACTGTTTTTT.

This clonotype was detected a few times. V usage is TRBV18 and J usage is TRBJ2-2, with 7 bases aligning to TRBD1. This CDR3 comprises 16 residues. V was clipped by 2 bases and J by 0 bases; unmatched bases: 3. Germline V gives CDR1 KGHSH, CDR2 LQKENI. The CDR3: CASSPAGTANTGELFF. CDR3 nucleotide sequence: TGTGCCAGCTCACCAGCCGGGACAGCGAACACCGGGGAGCTGTTTTTT.

The chain combines TRBV20-1 with TRBJ2-1; perhaps TRBD1 as D (8 bases). The germline V gene has CDR1 DFQATT and CDR2 SNEGSKA (reference sequence). This CDR3 has 14 amino acids. V gave up 5 bases and J gave up 8 bases, with 19 bases separating them. This CDR3 reads CSAPTGGAWDEQFF. The DNA for the CDR3 is TGCAGTGCTCCTACAGGGGGGGCTTGGGATGAGCAGTTCTTC.

The V and J genes are TRBV7-2 and TRBJ2-4; 10 nucleotides agree with TRBD2. Germline assignment: CDR1 SGHTA and CDR2 FQGNSA. CDR3 length: 15 residues. J gave up 4 bases and V 5 bases, and 5 bases lay outside the gene matches. The CDR3 here is CASSPGLAEKNIQYF. The DNA of the CDR3 is TGTGCCAGCAGCCCCGGACTAGCGGAAAAAAACATTCAGTACTTC.

This clonotype has only a few counts. The gene calls are TRBV7-8 and TRBJ1-1, with a possible D match to TRBD1 (5 bases). The CDR3 contains 13 residues. Trimming removed 4 bases at V and 4 bases at J, with 10 bases between. The germline V gene has CDR1 SGHVS and CDR2 FQNEAQ. In DNA form, the CDR3 reads TGTGCCAGCAGCTCGCCAGACAGCACTGAAGCTTTCTTT. Its translation is CASSSPDSTEAFF.

The rearrangement joins TRBV29-1 to TRBJ1-5; D may be TRBD1 (5 bases). Trimming removed 0 bases from V and 3 bases from J, with 30 bases in between. Germline V CDR1 and CDR2: SQVTM, ANQGSEA. The CDR3 consists of 21 residues. The CDR3 protein is CSVEDRDTHNFRGSLNQPQHF. In DNA, the CDR3 is TGCAGCGTTGAAGATCGAGACACTCACAATTTCCGGGGCTCGCTCAATCAGCCCCAGCATTTT.

This clonotype was counted a few times. Sequence at one end of the junction differs from germline and may be a read error. The rearrangement links TRBV24-1 to TRBJ1-5, with a tentative D call TRBD1 (5 bases). In germline, CDR1 is KGHDR, CDR2 SFDVKD. The CDR3 loop spans 17 amino acids. CDR3 residues: CTTSDLTRGYVNQPQHF. The DNA for the CDR3 is TGTACCACCAGTGATTTAACTCGGGGGTACGTCAATCAGCCCCAGCATTTT.

J is TRBJ1-2 and V is TRBV27; D perhaps matches TRBD1 (6 bases). Germline CDR1 MNHEY, CDR2 SMNVEV (reference sequence). This CDR3 has 15 residues. V was shortened by 3 bases and J by 7 bases, with 18 bases between the two germline ends. CDR3 sequence reads: CASSFTGRGKSGYTF. The CDR3 coding sequence is TGTGCCAGCAGTTTTACCGGCAGGGGAAAATCTGGCTACACCTTC.